This TCR beta chain was sequenced during a study of cytomegalovirus exposure and HLA in healthy donors. Study-level background: Findings of an earlier analysis included about 100 million unique TCR beta sequences from roughly 180 million T cells. Study-wide points: V segments that were indistinguishable, TRBV6-2 and TRBV6-3 among them, were omitted from analysis. TCR beta chains numbering more than 150 were designated cytomegalovirus-associated.

CDR1 is MGHDK and CDR2 is SYGVNS in the germline V gene. CDR3 length: 14 residues. The trim removed 10 bases at V and 2 bases at J, leaving 10 bases unmatched. Primers: 60 Vbeta forward and 13 Jbeta reverse. The data were produced by immunoSEQ multiplex PCR, yet TCRdb's version contains in-frame clones alone and is incomplete. In the table there are 30,000 to 45,000 clones, 70% to 85% of which are singletons. Remarks on this clone: The antigen is undetermined.

The specimen was PBMCs. The chain is built from TRBV25-1 and TRBJ2-7; 8 nucleotides match TRBD1. The sequence was obtained from a young woman in good health and CMV-seronegative. The CDR3 DNA reads TGTGCCAAAAGGCAGGGGGCGCAGACCTACGAGCAGTACTTC. Protein: CAKRQGAQTYEQYF.